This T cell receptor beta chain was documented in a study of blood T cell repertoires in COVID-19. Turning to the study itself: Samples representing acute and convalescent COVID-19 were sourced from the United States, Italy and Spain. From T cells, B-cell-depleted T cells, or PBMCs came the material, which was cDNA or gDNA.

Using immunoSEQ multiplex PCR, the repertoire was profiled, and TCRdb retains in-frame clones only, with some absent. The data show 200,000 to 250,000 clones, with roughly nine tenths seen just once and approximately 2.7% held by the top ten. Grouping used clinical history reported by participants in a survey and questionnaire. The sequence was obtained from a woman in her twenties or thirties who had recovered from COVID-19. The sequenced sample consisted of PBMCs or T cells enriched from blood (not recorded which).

The CDR3 is CASSPVVGTGNTEAFF. DNA of the CDR3: TGCGCCAGCAGCCCGGTAGTAGGGACAGGGAACACTGAAGCTTTCTTT. This chain joins TRBV5-1 and TRBJ1-1, with TRBD1 identical over 8 bases. Per germline, CDR1 SGHRS and CDR2 YFSETQ. The V gene end was trimmed by 4 bases and the J gene end by 1 base; junction bases not matched to a gene: 9. This CDR3 has 16 amino acids.